This TCR beta chain was documented in a study of beta chain features in type 1 diabetes. J was trimmed by 6 bases and V by 6 bases; bases with no gene match: 9. Germline values: CDR1 MDHEN, CDR2 SYDVKM. This CDR3 region has 14 residues. Reverse transcribing all isolated RNA meant expressed TCRB transcripts were sequenced. Generated by immunoSEQ multiplex PCR, the TCRdb table keeps only in-frame clones and is missing some. The table records 100,000 to 150,000 clones, around 15% of them present only once. In the case of this clone: What it recognizes is unknown.

Findings of the study overall: When Type 1 diabetes patients were examined, their TCRB CDR3s proved moderately but significantly shorter in all four CD4+ subsets.

The chain employs TRBV28 and TRBJ2-7; 9 nucleotides match TRBD1. The sequence derives from a man younger than 40 with type 1 diabetes. Source material: central memory CD4+ T cells from blood. This chain's CDR3 is CASSRTGGWFEQYF. Written as DNA, the CDR3 is TGTGCCAGCAGCCGTACAGGGGGCTGGTTCGAGCAGTACTTC.